These 2 T cell receptor beta chains were sequenced from one sample in a study of T-cell memory formation after mild COVID-19. One entry per CDR3 protein, called by TCRdb with MiXCR from the 5' RACE reads. Among 260,000 or so distinct CDR3 sequences listed, over 15% were seen once. Sample: PBMCs or a T cell subset sorted from them (not recorded which). Receptor source: a young man who had mild COVID-19 (a few samples of this study predate the infection). Cell type and time point are not known.

This clonotype was counted between two and nine times. This chain links TRBV7-3 with TRBJ2-1, with TRBD2 as a possible D gene (6 bases). Germline loops: CDR1 SGHTA, CDR2 FQGTGA. This CDR3 contains 16 residues. V was pared by 4 bases and J by 7 bases, with 20 bases between. The CDR3 sequence: CASSSPTRDFSNEQFF. In DNA, the CDR3 is TGTGCCAGCAGCTCCCCTACTAGGGACTTCTCTAATGAGCAGTTCTTC.

This sequence joins TRBV12-3 or TRBV12-4 and TRBJ1-1; D not certain. The ends were cut back, 5 bases at V and 4 bases at J, with 23 bases in the middle. This CDR3 contains 17 residues. CDR3 loop: CASSPAVRSQMGTEAFF. In nucleotides, the CDR3 is TGTGCCAGCAGTCCCGCAGTCCGCTCCCAGATGGGCACTGAAGCTTTCTTT.